These T cell receptor beta chains were read from a single sample in a study of beta chain features in type 1 diabetes. Some clones are missing from TCRdb's copy, which holds only in-frame ones; the method was immunoSEQ multiplex PCR. Here the sample spans about 40,000 clones, approximately 50% being singletons. The sequencing input was central memory CD4+ T cells from blood. The receptors were sampled from a woman between 18 and 30 years old in good health. Each CDR3 is given with its conserved first and last residue. Each record gives: J gene, D gene, clone size, V gene, CDR3 protein, CDR3 DNA. The D gene is left open where the match is weak. Expanded clones are given a class, and other clones once, few, many or no size at all.

TRBJ2-4 . . TRBV11-2 CASSLKASTVAKNIQYF TGTGCCAGCAGCCTAAAAGCCTCGACAGTAGCCAAAAACATTCAGTACTTC
TRBJ2-1 TRBD2 . TRBV7-6 CASSLSAGGYGEQFF TGTGCCAGCAGCTTATCTGCGGGGGGGTACGGTGAGCAGTTCTTC
TRBJ1-1 . . TRBV14 CASSRKLGSEAFF TGTGCCAGCAGCCGTAAGCTGGGCAGTGAAGCTTTCTTT
TRBJ2-7 . . TRBV18 CASSPVGQSYEQYF TGTGCCAGCTCACCTGTGGGACAATCCTACGAGCAGTACTTC
TRBJ1-2 . . TRBV29-1 CSGGGDSKNYGYTF TGCAGCGGTGGCGGAGACAGCAAAAACTATGGCTACACCTTC
TRBJ2-1 . . TRBV29-1 CSVEVAWYNEQFF TGCAGCGTTGAGGTAGCGTGGTACAATGAGCAGTTCTTC
TRBJ1-5 TRBD1 . TRBV5-8 CASSLAGGDQPQHF TGTGCCAGCAGCTTGGCAGGGGGCGATCAGCCCCAGCATTTT
TRBJ2-7 . . TRBV7-2 CASSAIGRGEQYF TGTGCCAGCAGCGCGATCGGGCGGGGCGAGCAGTACTTC
TRBJ1-1 . . TRBV30 CAWSVFLAGGANTEAFF TGTGCCTGGAGTGTATTCCTGGCCGGGGGTGCCAACACTGAAGCTTTCTTT
TRBJ2-1 . . TRBV7-9 CASSLRDIFYNEQFF TGTGCCAGCAGCCTCAGGGACATTTTTTACAATGAGCAGTTCTTC
TRBJ2-3 . few TRBV30 CAWSRAGSNTDTQYF TGTGCCTGGAGTCGGGCGGGAAGCAACACAGATACGCAGTATTTT
TRBJ1-5 . . TRBV27 CASSLLNQPQHF TGTGCCAGCAGTTTACTCAATCAGCCCCAGCATTTT
TRBJ2-5 . . TRBV11-2 CASSLGDKETQYF TGTGCCAGCAGCTTAGGAGACAAAGAGACCCAGTACTTC
TRBJ2-7 TRBD1 . TRBV11-2 CASSFTQGPISYEQYF TGTGCCAGCAGCTTCACACAGGGGCCTATTTCCTACGAGCAGTACTTC
TRBJ1-1 . few TRBV28 CASSLTGKNTEAFF TGTGCCAGCAGTTTGACAGGCAAGAACACTGAAGCTTTCTTT
TRBJ2-3 TRBD1 . TRBV2 CASISGGYTDTQYF TGTGCCAGCATTTCAGGGGGATACACAGATACGCAGTATTTT
TRBJ1-1 . few TRBV29-1 CSVSLGGMNTEAFF TGCAGCGTCTCCCTCGGGGGTATGAACACTGAAGCTTTCTTT
TRBJ1-5 . few TRBV5-1 CASSLTGQSNQPQHF TGCGCCAGCAGCTTGACAGGGCAAAGCAATCAGCCCCAGCATTTT
TRBJ2-3 . . TRBV6-1 CASSEAGGAIGDNTDTQYF TGTGCCAGCAGTGAAGCGGGGGGAGCTATCGGAGACAACACAGATACGCAGTATTTT
TRBJ2-1 . . TRBV29-1 CSVDGLTNEQFF TGCAGCGTTGATGGACTGACCAATGAGCAGTTCTTC
TRBJ2-1 TRBD2 . TRBV7-2 CASSATSGSGNEQFF TGTGCCAGCAGCGCGACTAGCGGGAGTGGGAATGAGCAGTTCTTC
TRBJ2-7 TRBD1 . TRBV10-3 CAISGVETGLSYEQYF TGTGCCATCAGTGGAGTTGAGACAGGGCTTTCCTACGAGCAGTACTTC
TRBJ1-2 TRBD1 once TRBV29-1 CSVDQSDRVNGYTF TGCAGCGTTGACCAATCGGACAGGGTAAATGGCTACACCTTC
TRBJ1-3 TRBD1 . TRBV27 CASSRGQGASGNTIYF TGTGCCAGCAGTCGGGGACAGGGAGCCTCTGGAAACACCATATATTTT
TRBJ1-5 . once TRBV2 CASSELGQGNRQPQHF TGTGCCAGCAGTGAACTGGGCCAGGGGAATCGACAGCCCCAGCATTTT
TRBJ1-4 . . TRBV18 CASSPQGQGALFF TGTGCCAGCTCACCACAGGGTCAAGGGGCCCTGTTTTTT